A single sample gave rise to the 13 T cell receptor beta chains below, sequenced in a study of blood T cell repertoires in COVID-19. Using immunoSEQ multiplex PCR, the repertoire was profiled, and TCRdb retains in-frame clones only, with some absent. The table includes fewer than 250,000 clones, less than 90% detected once. Sample: peripheral blood. The receptor set was obtained from a man aged 35 to 55 with acute or convalescent COVID-19.

V usage is TRBV11-2 and J usage is TRBJ2-7, with a possible D match to TRBD1 (5 bases). Germline CDR1 SGHAT, CDR2 FQNNGV. Trimming cost V 1 base and J 6 bases, with 13 bases left between them. The CDR3 runs 14 residues. The CDR3 DNA reads as TGTGCCAGCAGCTTAGGCAGGGCCCAGGGCGAGCAGTACTTC. This gives the protein CASSLGRAQGEQYF.

V gene TRBV19 combines with J gene TRBJ2-1; TRBD1 aligns across 7 bases. The CDR3 runs 14 residues. CDR1 and CDR2 from the germline V gene are LNHDA and SQIVND (reference sequence). V lost 3 bases to trimming and J lost 10 bases; unmatched junction nucleotides: 9. Here the CDR3 DNA reads TGTGCCAGTAGTATCATACAGGGGCCCCGAGAGCAGTTCTTC. Amino acid sequence: CASSIIQGPREQFF.

The sample holds a few counts of this clone. V usage is TRBV29-1 and J usage is TRBJ2-2, with TRBD1 as a possible D gene (5 bases). The CDR3 is made up of 15 amino acids. Germline V gives CDR1 SQVTM, CDR2 ANQGSEA. Trimming left V 4 bases short and J 0 bases short, with 12 bases between. The CDR3 sequence is CSVVEQGANTGELFF. The CDR3 DNA reads as TGCAGCGTTGTGGAGCAGGGCGCGAACACCGGGGAGCTGTTTTTT.

CDR3 in DNA: TGTGCCAGCTCACCAAGTGGTCGGGAAAGCTCCTACAATGAGCAGTTCTTC. Its translation is CASSPSGRESSYNEQFF. V is TRBV18 and J is TRBJ2-1; possible D gene TRBD2, 5 bases. Trimming stripped 2 bases from V and 0 bases from J, with 14 bases between. This CDR3 is 17 amino acids long. From germline, CDR1 is KGHSH and CDR2 LQKENI.

This rearrangement joins TRBV3-1 (or the pseudogene TRBV3-2) to TRBJ2-1; the D gene is possibly TRBD2 (5 bases). V shed 4 bases and J shed 9 bases, with 13 bases lying between them. There are 13 residues in the CDR3. Germline CDR1 is LGHDT and CDR2 is YNNKEL (reference sequence). The CDR3 here is CASSPRGGTEQFF. The CDR3 region has the DNA TGTGCCAGCAGCCCCCGAGGAGGTACTGAGCAGTTCTTC.

The chain joins TRBV14 to TRBJ1-4, with D unresolved. Germline CDR1 SGHDN, CDR2 FVKESK. This CDR3 region has 15 residues. With 0 bases removed from V and 3 bases from J, the gap between germline ends came to 8 bases. This CDR3 reads CASSQDGLANEKLFF. The CDR3 nucleotides are TGTGCCAGCAGCCAAGATGGTCTAGCTAATGAAAAACTGTTTTTT.

Concerning this clone itself: This sample also contains other DNA sequences that code for the same CDR3. CDR3 nucleotides: TGTGCCATCAGCCCGGGACAGGGGAACACTGAAGCTTTCTTT. Amino acids: CAISPGQGNTEAFF. The chain uses TRBV10-3 and TRBJ1-1; 9 bases fit TRBD1. The germline V gene encodes CDR1 ENHRY and CDR2 SYGVKD. The trim removed 6 bases at V and 1 base at J, leaving 3 bases unmatched. The CDR3 consists of 14 residues.

Comment on this clone: Within the sample, other DNA sequences also encode this same CDR3. The chain is built from TRBV19 and TRBJ2-5; a weak D match, TRBD1 (6 bases). This CDR3 has 14 amino acids. The germline gives CDR1 LNHDA, CDR2 SQIVND (reference sequence). Trimming removed 2 bases from V and 1 base from J, with 8 bases in between. DNA for the CDR3: TGTGCCAGTAGTATATCAGGGGTCCAAGAGACCCAGTACTTC. Protein sequence: CASSISGVQETQYF.

This clone was counted between two and nine times. The chain employs TRBV10-3 and TRBJ1-5; D is possibly TRBD1 (5 bases). Germline CDR1 and CDR2: ENHRY and SYGVKD. CDR3 length: 14 residues. V lost 0 bases and J lost 7, with 10 bases in between. CDR3 in DNA: TGTGCCATCAGTGAGTCGCGGGGGTACCAGCCCCAGCATTTT. Its protein is CAISESRGYQPQHF.

The chain carries TRBV19 and TRBJ2-5; a weak D match, TRBD1 (5 bases). CDR3 length equals 15 residues. V dropped 10 bases and J dropped 0 bases, with 18 bases sitting between them. Germline V CDR1 and CDR2: LNHDA, SQIVND (reference sequence). CDR3 sequence: CANTTHDSNQETQYF. The DNA of the CDR3 is TGTGCCAATACAACCCACGACAGTAACCAAGAGACCCAGTACTTC.

The J gene is TRBJ1-1, the V gene TRBV19, with 8 bases fitting TRBD1. CDR3 length: 14 residues. Germline values: CDR1 LNHDA, CDR2 SQIVND (reference sequence). V dropped 5 bases and J dropped 4; count of bases not matched to a gene: 6. The CDR3 sequence: CASSETGGGTEAFF. The DNA for the CDR3 is TGTGCCAGTAGTGAAACAGGGGGGGGCACTGAAGCTTTCTTT. The variable domain in full, with the rest retrieved from reference TRBV19 and TRBJ1-1, is DGGITQSPKYLFRKEGQNVTLSCEQNLNHDAMYWYRQDPGQGLRLIYYSQIVNDFQKGDIAEGYSVSREKKESFPLTVTSAQKNPTAFYLCASSETGGGTEAFFGQGTRLTVV.

This clone appeared once. This chain uses TRBV15 with TRBJ1-1, with 8 bases identical to TRBD1. Germline V gene lookup returns CDR1 LNHNV and CDR2 YYDKDF (reference sequence). The CDR3 consists of 17 residues. V lost 4 bases to trimming and J lost 0 bases; unmatched junction nucleotides: 10. DNA of the CDR3: TGTGCCACCAGCACAGGCGGGGCAGGGGGCTTGAACACTGAAGCTTTCTTT. This translates into CATSTGGAGGLNTEAFF. Full variable domain (outside the CDR3, taken from reference TRBV15 and TRBJ1-1): DAMVIQNPRYQVTQFGKPVTLSCSQTLNHNVMYWYQQKSSQAPKLLFHYYDKDFNNEADTPDNFQSRRPNTSFCFLDIRSPGLGDTAMYLCATSTGGAGGLNTEAFFGQGTRLTVV.

The chain is built from TRBV14 and TRBJ1-4; unclear D gene. Trimming stripped 2 bases from V and 7 bases from J, with 11 bases between. The length of the CDR3 is 14 residues. Per the germline V gene, CDR1 is SGHDN and CDR2 is FVKESK. CDR3 sequence (DNA): TGTGCCAGCAGCCAACAGGTTGATGGTGAAAAACTGTTTTTT. It yields the protein CASSQQVDGEKLFF.